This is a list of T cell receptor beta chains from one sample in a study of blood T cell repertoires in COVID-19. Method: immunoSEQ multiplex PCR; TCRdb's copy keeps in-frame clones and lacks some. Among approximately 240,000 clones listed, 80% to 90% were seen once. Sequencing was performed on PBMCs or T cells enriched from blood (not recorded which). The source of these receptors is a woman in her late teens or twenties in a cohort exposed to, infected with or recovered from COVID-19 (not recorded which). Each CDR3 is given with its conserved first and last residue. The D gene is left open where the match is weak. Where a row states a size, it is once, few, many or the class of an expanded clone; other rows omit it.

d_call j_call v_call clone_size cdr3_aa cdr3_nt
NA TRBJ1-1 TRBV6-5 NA CASSYSDMNTEAFF TGTGCCAGCAGTTACTCCGACATGAACACTGAAGCTTTCTTT
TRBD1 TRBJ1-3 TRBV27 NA CASSFGTGKTSPIYF TGTGCCAGCAGTTTCGGGACAGGGAAGACGAGCCCCATATATTTT
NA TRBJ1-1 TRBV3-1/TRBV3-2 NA CASSQGDLRVAFF TGTGCCAGCAGCCAAGGAGATCTCAGGGTGGCTTTCTTT
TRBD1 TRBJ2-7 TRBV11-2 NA CASSPKPGQAASYEQYF TGTGCCAGCAGTCCAAAACCGGGACAGGCGGCCTCCTACGAGCAGTACTTC
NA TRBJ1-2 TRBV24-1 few CATSDSNGYTF TGTGCCACCAGTGATTCTAATGGCTACACCTTC
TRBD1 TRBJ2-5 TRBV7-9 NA CASSLPGQGTGETQYF TGTGCCAGCAGCCTACCGGGACAGGGGACGGGAGAGACCCAGTACTTC
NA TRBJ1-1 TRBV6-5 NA CASSYSPRNTEAFF TGTGCCAGCAGTTACTCCCCCCGGAACACTGAAGCTTTCTTT
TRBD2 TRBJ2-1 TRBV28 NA CASSSGGLAGFF TGTGCCAGCAGTTCTGGGGGACTAGCGGGGTTCTTC
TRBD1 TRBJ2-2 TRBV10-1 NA CASSEGTGVTGELFF TGCGCCAGCAGTGAAGGGACAGGCGTGACCGGGGAGCTGTTTTTT
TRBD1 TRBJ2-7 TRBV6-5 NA CASSHSGTGYHEQYF TGTGCCAGCAGTCATTCCGGGACAGGGTACCACGAGCAGTACTTC
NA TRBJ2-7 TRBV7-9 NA CASSLGQGSYYEQYF TGTGCCAGCAGCTTAGGTCAGGGTAGCTATTACGAGCAGTACTTC
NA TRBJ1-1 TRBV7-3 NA CASSLQEGLKEAFF TGTGCCAGCAGCCTCCAGGAGGGGCTTAAAGAAGCTTTCTTT
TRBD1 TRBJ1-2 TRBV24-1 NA CATSDQGQGPYGYTF TGTGCCACCAGTGATCAGGGACAGGGTCCCTATGGCTACACCTTC
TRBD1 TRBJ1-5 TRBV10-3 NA CAISEGGQGDYSNQPQHF TGTGCCATCAGTGAGGGAGGACAGGGGGATTATAGCAATCAGCCCCAGCATTTT
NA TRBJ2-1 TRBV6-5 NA CASSYSAGMQFF TGTGCCAGCAGTTACTCTGCGGGGATGCAGTTCTTC
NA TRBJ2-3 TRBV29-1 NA CSVGTTASTDTQYF TGCAGCGTCGGGACAACAGCTAGCACAGATACGCAGTATTTT
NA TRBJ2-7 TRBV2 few CASRFEAYEQYF TGTGCCAGCCGCTTCGAGGCCTACGAGCAGTACTTC
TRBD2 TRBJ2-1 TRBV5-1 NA CASSLGLAATNNEQFF TGCGCCAGCAGCTTGGGTCTAGCGGCCACAAACAATGAGCAGTTCTTC
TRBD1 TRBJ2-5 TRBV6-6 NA CASSSLDRVGETQYF TGTGCCAGCAGCTCCCTGGACAGGGTCGGGGAGACCCAGTACTTC
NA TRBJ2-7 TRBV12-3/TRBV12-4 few CASSLSRYEQYF TGTGCCAGCAGTCTATCCCGCTACGAGCAGTACTTC
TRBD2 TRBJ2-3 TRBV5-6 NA CASRFGGADTQYF TGTGCCAGCAGATTTGGGGGGGCAGATACGCAGTATTTT
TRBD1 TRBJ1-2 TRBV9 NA CASKTGPHESYGYTF TGTGCCAGCAAGACAGGGCCGCACGAAAGCTATGGCTACACCTTC
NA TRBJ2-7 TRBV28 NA CASSLQGWQYF TGTGCCAGCAGTTTACAGGGGTGGCAGTACTTC
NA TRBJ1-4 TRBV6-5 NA CASSYRPGATNEKLFF TGTGCCAGCAGTTATCGTCCGGGGGCAACTAATGAAAAACTGTTTTTT
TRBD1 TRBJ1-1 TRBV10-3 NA CAVGQPNTEAFF TGTGCCGTGGGACAGCCGAACACTGAAGCTTTCTTT
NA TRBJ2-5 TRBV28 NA CASSPPAGETQYF TGTGCCAGCAGTCCCCCCGCAGGGGAGACCCAGTACTTC
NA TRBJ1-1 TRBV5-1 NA CASSTTTGNTEAFF TGCGCCAGCAGCACCACGACAGGGAACACTGAAGCTTTCTTT
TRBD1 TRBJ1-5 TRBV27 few CASTPAGTANQPQHF TGTGCCAGCACCCCCGCTGGGACAGCAAATCAGCCCCAGCATTTT
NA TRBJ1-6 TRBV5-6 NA CASTPPGQPNSPLHF TGTGCCAGCACCCCCCCAGGGCAGCCTAATTCACCCCTCCACTTT
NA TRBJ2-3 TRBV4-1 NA CASSQSLATDTQYF TGCGCCAGCAGCCAATCTTTGGCAACAGATACGCAGTATTTT
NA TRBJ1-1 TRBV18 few CASSPTVNTEAFF TGTGCCAGCTCACCGACAGTGAACACTGAAGCTTTCTTT
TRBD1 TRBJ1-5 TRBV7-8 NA CASSKQGGNQPQHF TGTGCCAGCAGCAAACAGGGGGGCAATCAGCCCCAGCATTTT
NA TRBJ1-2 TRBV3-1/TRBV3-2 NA CASSQDPNRDGYTF TGTGCCAGCAGCCAAGACCCGAACAGGGATGGCTACACCTTC
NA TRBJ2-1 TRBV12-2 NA CASRLEGLAFYNEQFF TGTGCAAGTCGCTTAGAGGGACTAGCGTTCTACAATGAGCAGTTCTTC
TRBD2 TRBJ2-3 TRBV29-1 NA CSGQSGTSTDTQYF TGCAGCGGACAAAGCGGGACTAGCACAGATACGCAGTATTTT
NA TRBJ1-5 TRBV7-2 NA CASSLGAGNQPQHF TGTGCCAGCAGCTTAGGGGCAGGCAATCAGCCCCAGCATTTT
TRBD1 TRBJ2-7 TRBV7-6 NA CASSSQGHEQYF TGTGCCAGCAGCTCACAGGGGCACGAGCAGTACTTC
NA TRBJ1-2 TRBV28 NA CASSLERGYTF TGTGCCAGCAGCCTAGAACGCGGCTACACCTTC
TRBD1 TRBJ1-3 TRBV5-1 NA CASSLGGAGGNTIYF TGCGCCAGCAGCTTAGGGGGCGCGGGTGGAAACACCATATATTTT
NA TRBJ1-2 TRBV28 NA CASSLGEPNYGYTF TGTGCCAGCAGTTTAGGAGAGCCAAACTATGGCTACACCTTC
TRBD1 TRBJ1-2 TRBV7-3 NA CASSLGQGSRNGYTF TGTGCCAGCAGCTTGGGACAGGGAAGTCGGAATGGCTACACCTTC
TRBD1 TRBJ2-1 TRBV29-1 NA CSVDQGQGQFF TGCAGCGTTGATCAGGGACAGGGTCAGTTCTTC
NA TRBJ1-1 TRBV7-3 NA CASSPEGGNTEAFF TGTGCCAGCAGCCCCGAGGGAGGGAACACTGAAGCTTTCTTT
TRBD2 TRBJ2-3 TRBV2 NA CASSDLAGDSSTDTQYF TGTGCCAGCAGCGATTTAGCGGGGGACTCTAGCACAGATACGCAGTATTTT
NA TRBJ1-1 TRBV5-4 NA CASSTGGGLNTEAFF TGTGCCAGCAGCACCGGGGGGGGATTGAACACTGAAGCTTTCTTT
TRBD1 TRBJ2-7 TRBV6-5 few CASKGQITGGEQYF TGTGCCAGTAAGGGACAGATTACCGGTGGCGAGCAGTACTTC
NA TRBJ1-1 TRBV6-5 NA CASRRRDTAIEAFF TGTGCCAGCAGGCGCCGGGACACAGCAATTGAAGCTTTCTTT
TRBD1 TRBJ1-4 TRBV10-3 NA CAISGTGSTNEKLFF TGTGCCATCAGTGGGACAGGCTCAACTAATGAAAAACTGTTTTTT